Listed below are T cell receptor beta chains from one sample, sequenced in a study of cytomegalovirus exposure and HLA in healthy donors. TCRdb's table, derived via immunoSEQ multiplex PCR, lists solely in-frame clones and lacks some. This table holds about 130,000 clones, approximately 80% found once. Sequenced: PBMCs. The receptors here all came from a male donor in good health and CMV-seronegative. Both conserved end residues are part of each CDR3. D genes are given only for firm matches. The size entry is marked missing in some rows and otherwise reads once, few, many or a size class.

d_call,clone_size,j_call,v_call,cdr3_aa,cdr3_nt
.,.,TRBJ2-7,TRBV14,CASSQAKKQYF,TGTGCCAGCAGCCAGGCCAAGAAGCAGTACTTC
TRBD1,.,TRBJ2-7,TRBV7-9,CASSSDRGLDEQYF,TGTGCCAGCAGCTCAGACAGGGGCCTGGACGAGCAGTACTTC
.,.,TRBJ2-5,TRBV2,CASKRGVTGGETQYF,TGTGCCAGCAAGCGGGGGGTAACAGGGGGAGAGACCCAGTACTTC
.,.,TRBJ2-1,TRBV7-9,CASSSFDEQFF,TGTGCCAGCAGCTCTTTCGATGAGCAGTTCTTC
.,.,TRBJ1-2,TRBV4-2,CASSQAGTGRTYGYTF,TGTGCCAGCAGCCAAGCTGGAACAGGGAGAACCTATGGCTACACCTTC
.,.,TRBJ2-7,TRBV5-1,CASSPLGGGTYEQYF,TGCGCCAGCAGCCCCCTAGGAGGGGGCACCTACGAGCAGTACTTC
TRBD2,.,TRBJ2-2,TRBV7-6,CASSWTSGITGELFF,TGTGCCAGCAGCTGGACTAGCGGGATCACCGGGGAGCTGTTTTTT
TRBD1,.,TRBJ1-4,TRBV19,CASVKPGQTNEKLFF,TGTGCCAGTGTTAAACCGGGACAGACAAATGAAAAACTGTTTTTT
TRBD1,.,TRBJ1-5,TRBV16,CASRPNQYPFQGDSNQPQHF,TGTGCCAGCAGACCCAATCAATACCCGTTTCAGGGGGATAGCAATCAGCCCCAGCATTTT
TRBD1,few,TRBJ1-1,TRBV10-2,CASSDRQGNTEAFF,TGCGCCAGCAGTGATCGACAGGGGAACACTGAAGCTTTCTTT
.,.,TRBJ2-6,TRBV6-1,CASSENRRSSGANVLTF,TGTGCCAGCAGTGAAAATCGGAGGAGCTCTGGGGCCAACGTCCTGACTTTC
TRBD2,.,TRBJ2-1,TRBV7-6,CASSTAGEGFYNEQFF,TGTGCCAGCAGCACAGCGGGAGAAGGTTTCTACAATGAGCAGTTCTTC
TRBD1,.,TRBJ1-2,TRBV28,CASRATGAGGYTF,TGTGCCAGCAGAGCTACAGGGGCTGGCGGCTACACCTTC
.,.,TRBJ1-1,TRBV10-3,CAINRRGVNTEAFF,TGTGCCATCAACCGTAGAGGAGTGAACACTGAAGCTTTCTTT
TRBD2,.,TRBJ2-1,TRBV27,CASSPASGSWDEQFF,TGTGCCAGCAGTCCTGCTAGCGGGAGCTGGGATGAGCAGTTCTTC
.,once,TRBJ2-7,TRBV2,CASRPGQASYEQYF,TGTGCCAGCAGGCCGGGACAAGCCTCCTACGAGCAGTACTTC
TRBD2,once,TRBJ2-3,TRBV27,CASTDLAGEPDTQYF,TGTGCCAGCACCGACCTAGCGGGAGAACCAGATACGCAGTATTTT
TRBD2,.,TRBJ2-1,TRBV7-9,CASSITSGETYNEQFF,TGTGCCAGCAGCATTACTAGCGGGGAGACCTACAATGAGCAGTTCTTC
TRBD2,.,TRBJ2-5,TRBV5-1,CASSLGAGAQETQYF,TGCGCCAGCAGCTTGGGAGCGGGAGCCCAAGAGACCCAGTACTTC
TRBD1,.,TRBJ1-2,TRBV18,CASSPGRGGPNYGYTF,TGTGCCAGCTCACCAGGGAGAGGGGGCCCTAACTATGGCTACACCTTC
TRBD2,.,TRBJ2-3,TRBV10-1,CASSGISGRTSTDTQYF,TGCGCCAGCAGTGGGATTAGCGGGAGGACTAGCACAGATACGCAGTATTTT
.,few,TRBJ1-2,TRBV18,CASSHRDPYGYTF,TGTGCCAGCTCGCACAGGGATCCCTATGGCTACACCTTC
.,.,TRBJ1-1,TRBV7-2,CASSFRVEAFF,TGTGCCAGCAGCTTCCGGGTTGAAGCTTTCTTT
TRBD1,.,TRBJ2-7,TRBV6-5,CASTPSGTGRYEQYF,TGTGCCAGCACCCCCTCCGGGACAGGACGCTACGAGCAGTACTTC
.,.,TRBJ1-3,TRBV7-9,CASSLVEGPGNTIYF,TGTGCCAGCAGCTTAGTGGAGGGTCCCGGAAACACCATATATTTT
.,few,TRBJ1-5,TRBV10-3,CAISGTENQPQHF,TGTGCCATCAGTGGTACAGAAAATCAGCCCCAGCATTTT
.,.,TRBJ1-1,TRBV15,CATSLTLGTEAFF,TGTGCCACCAGCCTCACACTAGGTACTGAAGCTTTCTTT
.,.,TRBJ2-2,TRBV13,CASSGPDGVLAGELFF,TGTGCCAGCAGCGGCCCCGACGGGGTGTTGGCCGGGGAGCTGTTTTTT
TRBD2,.,TRBJ2-3,TRBV7-3,CASSFLAGAGDTQYF,TGTGCCAGCAGCTTCCTAGCGGGGGCGGGGGATACGCAGTATTTT
TRBD1,.,TRBJ1-4,TRBV5-1,CASSLTGQGAGEKLFF,TGCGCCAGCAGCTTGACGGGACAGGGGGCCGGTGAAAAACTGTTTTTT
.,.,TRBJ1-5,TRBV7-2,CASSSGFNQPQHF,TGTGCCAGCAGCTCAGGATTCAATCAGCCCCAGCATTTT
.,.,TRBJ2-5,TRBV7-9,CASSPPDKLETQYF,TGTGCCAGCAGCCCACCTGACAAATTGGAGACCCAGTACTTC
TRBD2,.,TRBJ2-5,TRBV28,CASSKTSGETQYF,TGTGCCAGCAGTAAGACTAGCGGAGAGACCCAGTACTTC
.,.,TRBJ2-7,TRBV11-2,CASSSRAHEQYF,TGTGCCAGCAGCTCCAGGGCCCACGAGCAGTACTTC
.,few,TRBJ2-7,TRBV18,CASSQLTEPYEQYF,TGTGCCAGCTCACAATTGACAGAGCCCTACGAGCAGTACTTC
TRBD1,few,TRBJ1-6,TRBV6-5,CASRDRGVGNSPLHF,TGTGCCAGCAGAGACAGGGGCGTAGGGAATTCACCCCTCCACTTT
TRBD1,.,TRBJ1-2,TRBV7-2,CASSNRQGAYGYTF,TGTGCCAGCAGCAATAGACAGGGGGCCTATGGCTACACCTTC
TRBD2,.,TRBJ2-4,TRBV5-6,CASSTSGSRYSQYF,TGTGCCAGCAGCACTAGCGGGAGTCGGTACAGTCAGTACTTC
.,.,TRBJ1-1,TRBV21-1,CASSIGGARTEAFF,TGTGCCAGCAGCATTGGGGGCGCTAGAACTGAAGCTTTCTTT
.,once,TRBJ1-1,TRBV7-9,CASSYGTFFSGTEAFF,TGTGCCAGCAGCTATGGGACATTTTTTTCCGGGACTGAAGCTTTCTTT
.,.,TRBJ2-3,TRBV4-3,CASSQFYSTDTQYF,TGCGCCAGCAGCCAGTTTTATAGCACAGATACGCAGTATTTT
.,.,TRBJ1-2,TRBV7-8,CASSLVDRTNYGYTF,TGTGCCAGCAGCTTAGTAGACAGGACCAACTATGGCTACACCTTC
.,.,TRBJ1-2,TRBV5-1,CASSLGLDSHHNANYGYTF,TGCGCCAGCAGCTTAGGATTGGACAGCCACCATAACGCTAACTATGGCTACACCTTC
.,.,TRBJ1-1,TRBV14,CASSYGGRATEAFF,TGTGCCAGCAGCTATGGGGGGAGGGCCACTGAAGCTTTCTTT
TRBD2,.,TRBJ2-7,TRBV5-1,CASTLDAGGPYEQYF,TGCGCCAGCACCTTGGATGCGGGGGGGCCCTACGAGCAGTACTTC
TRBD1,few,TRBJ2-7,TRBV27,CASTSLGTGGNEQYF,TGTGCCAGCACTAGTCTGGGGACAGGCGGGAACGAGCAGTACTTC
.,few,TRBJ2-4,TRBV2,CASTSGVPKNIQYF,TGTGCCAGCACCTCGGGGGTACCCAAAAACATTCAGTACTTC
.,.,TRBJ2-2,TRBV4-1,CASSQRGGQESTGELFF,TGCGCCAGCAGCCAAAGGGGGGGACAAGAGTCTACCGGGGAGCTGTTTTTT
TRBD2,.,TRBJ2-7,TRBV6-1,CASSGSGTSGSYEQYF,TGTGCCAGCAGTGGCTCCGGGACTAGCGGGAGTTACGAGCAGTACTTC
TRBD1,.,TRBJ2-6,TRBV5-4,CASSPRTGRISGANVLTF,TGTGCCAGCAGCCCCAGGACAGGGCGAATTTCTGGGGCCAACGTCCTGACCTTC
TRBD1,.,TRBJ2-7,TRBV5-8,CASSSGTGMIYEQYF,TGTGCCAGCAGCTCCGGGACAGGGATGATCTACGAGCAGTACTTC
TRBD1,.,TRBJ2-5,TRBV4-2,CASSSKSGGRETQYF,TGTGCCAGCAGCTCTAAATCAGGGGGTAGGGAGACCCAGTACTTC